This record covers a single T cell receptor (beta chain). Profiled with immunoSEQ multiplex PCR; TCRdb holds only in-frame clones, not every one. The sample carries 200,000 to 250,000 clones, more than 85% recorded once. Unmatched junction bases numbered 8, after V lost 5 bases and J lost 2 bases. The CDR3 spans 15 residues. CDR1 is SGHTA and CDR2 is FQGNSA in the germline V gene. The record originates from a study of blood T cell repertoires in COVID-19. The receptor was derived from a woman between 50 and 59 years old with COVID-19, enrolled during active disease. Input material: peripheral blood. The chain uses TRBV7-2 and TRBJ2-7, with 8 bases matching TRBD2. CDR3 nucleotide sequence: TGTGCCAGCAGCGAAAGCGGGGGACCTACCTACGAGCAGTACTTC. Amino acid sequence: CASSESGGPTYEQYF.